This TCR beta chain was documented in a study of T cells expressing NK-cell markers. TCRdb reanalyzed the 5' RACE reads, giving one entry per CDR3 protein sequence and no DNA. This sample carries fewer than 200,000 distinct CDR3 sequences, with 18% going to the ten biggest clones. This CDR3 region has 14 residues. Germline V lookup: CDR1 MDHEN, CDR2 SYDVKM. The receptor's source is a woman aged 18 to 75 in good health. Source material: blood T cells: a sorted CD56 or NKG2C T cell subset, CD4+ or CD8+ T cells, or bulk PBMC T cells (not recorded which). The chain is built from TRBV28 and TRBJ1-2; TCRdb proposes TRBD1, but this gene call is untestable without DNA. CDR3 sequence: CASSSGQGIGGYTF.